This T cell receptor beta chain was sequenced for a study of PD-L1 blockade in urothelial cancer. This CDR3 spans 14 amino acids. Between the trimmed V and J ends, which lost 4 bases and 2 bases, there was a span of 11 bases. Germline V gene lookup returns CDR1 SGHAT and CDR2 FQNNGV. Produced via immunoSEQ multiplex PCR; TCRdb's table is partial and in-frame only. Found here are around 100,000 clones, 90% of them singletons; the top ten hold about 1.6%. Time point here: pretreatment peripheral blood. The sequence derives from a man in his 60s with urothelial cancer. Material: PBMCs, obtained around atezolizumab (anti-PD-L1) treatment. The J gene is TRBJ2-5, the V gene TRBV11-2; maybe TRBD1 (5 bases). CDR3 in amino acids: CASSSTAPQETQYF. CDR3 in DNA: TGTGCCAGCAGCTCGACAGCCCCACAAGAGACCCAGTACTTC.